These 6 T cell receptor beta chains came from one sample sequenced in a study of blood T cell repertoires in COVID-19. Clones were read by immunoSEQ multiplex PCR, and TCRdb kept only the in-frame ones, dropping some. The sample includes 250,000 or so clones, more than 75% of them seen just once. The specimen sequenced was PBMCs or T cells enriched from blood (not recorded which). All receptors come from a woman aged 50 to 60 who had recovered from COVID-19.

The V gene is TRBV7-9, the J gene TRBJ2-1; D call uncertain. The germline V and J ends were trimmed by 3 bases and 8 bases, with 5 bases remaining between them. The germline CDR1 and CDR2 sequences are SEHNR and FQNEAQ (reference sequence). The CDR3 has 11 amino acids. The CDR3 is CASSFPDEQFF. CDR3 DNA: TGTGCCAGCAGCTTCCCGGATGAGCAGTTCTTC. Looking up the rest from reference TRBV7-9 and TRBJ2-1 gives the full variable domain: DTGVSQNPRHKITKRGQNVTFRCDPISEHNRLYWYRQTLGQGPEFLTYFQNEAQLEKSRLLSDRFSAERPKGSFSTLEIQRTEQGDSAMYLCASSFPDEQFFGPGTRLTVL.

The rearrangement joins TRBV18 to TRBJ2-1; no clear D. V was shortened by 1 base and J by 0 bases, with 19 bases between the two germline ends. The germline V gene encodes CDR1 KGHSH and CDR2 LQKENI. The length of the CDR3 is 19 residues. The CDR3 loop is CASSPRIHSGLSSYNEQFF. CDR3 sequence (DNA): TGTGCCAGCTCACCACGGATACATTCGGGTCTAAGCTCCTACAATGAGCAGTTCTTC. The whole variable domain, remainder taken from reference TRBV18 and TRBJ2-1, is NAGVMQNPRHLVRRRGQEARLRCSPMKGHSHVYWYRQLPEEGLKFMVYLQKENIIDESGMPKERFSAEFPKEGPSILRIQQVVRGDSAAYFCASSPRIHSGLSSYNEQFFGPGTRLTVL.

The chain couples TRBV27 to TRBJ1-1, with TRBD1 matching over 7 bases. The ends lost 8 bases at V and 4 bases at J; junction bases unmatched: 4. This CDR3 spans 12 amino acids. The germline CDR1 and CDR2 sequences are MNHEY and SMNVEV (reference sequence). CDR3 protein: CASRQGFTEAFF. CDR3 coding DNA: TGTGCCAGCCGACAGGGCTTCACTGAAGCTTTCTTT.

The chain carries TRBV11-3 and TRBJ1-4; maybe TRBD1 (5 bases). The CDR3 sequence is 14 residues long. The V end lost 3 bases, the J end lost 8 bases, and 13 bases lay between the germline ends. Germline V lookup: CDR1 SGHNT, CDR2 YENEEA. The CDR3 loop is CASSFGGVYEKLFF. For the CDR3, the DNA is TGTGCCAGCAGCTTCGGGGGAGTTTACGAAAAACTGTTTTTT.

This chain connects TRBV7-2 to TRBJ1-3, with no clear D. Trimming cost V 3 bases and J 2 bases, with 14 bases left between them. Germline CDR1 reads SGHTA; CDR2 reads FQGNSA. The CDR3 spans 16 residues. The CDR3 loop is CASSFRDWITGNTIYF. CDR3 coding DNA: TGTGCCAGCAGCTTCCGAGACTGGATTACTGGAAACACCATATATTTT.

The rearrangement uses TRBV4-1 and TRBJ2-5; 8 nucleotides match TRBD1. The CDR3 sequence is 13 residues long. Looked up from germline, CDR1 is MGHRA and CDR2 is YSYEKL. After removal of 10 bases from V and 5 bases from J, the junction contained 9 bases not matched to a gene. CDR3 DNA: TGCGCCACCGGGACAGGAAAGGGGGAGACCCAGTACTTC. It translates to CATGTGKGETQYF.